The 8 T cell receptor beta chains below all came from one sample that was sequenced in a study of cytomegalovirus exposure and HLA in healthy donors. Primers: 60 Vbeta forward and 13 Jbeta reverse. Generated by immunoSEQ multiplex PCR, the TCRdb table keeps only in-frame clones and is missing some. Among some 120,000 clones listed, roughly 8.3% were seen once. Sequencing was carried out using PBMCs. All receptors derive from a man in his forties in good health and CMV-seronegative.

This chain connects TRBV19 to TRBJ2-2, with D possibly being TRBD2 (5 bases). Looked up from germline, CDR1 is LNHDA and CDR2 is SQIVND (reference sequence). The CDR3 is 14 amino acids. Trimming removed 5 bases at V and 7 bases at J, with 14 bases between. The CDR3 DNA reads as TGTGCCAGTAGTCGCCTTCGGGAAGGCGGGGAGCTGTTTTTT. Amino acids: CASSRLREGGELFF.

The genes are TRBV6-5 and TRBJ1-1; 10 nucleotides match TRBD1. Unmatched junction bases numbered 9, after V lost 4 bases and J lost 4 bases. CDR1 and CDR2 (germline): MNHEY, SVGAGI. CDR3 length equals 16 residues. CDR3 nucleotides: TGTGCCAGCAGTTCTCCCGGGACAGGGGCTGGCACTGAAGCTTTCTTT. Translating gives CASSSPGTGAGTEAFF.

This clone turned up a few times. The genes are TRBV30 and TRBJ2-5, with 7 nucleotides matching TRBD2. Looked up from germline, CDR1 is GTSNPN and CDR2 is SVGIG (reference sequence). With 3 bases clipped from V and 5 bases from J, the junction kept 6 bases outside the gene matches. This CDR3 is built from 13 residues. DNA of the CDR3: TGTGCCTGGAGCGCCGGGGGGACTGAGACCCAGTACTTC. Its protein product is CAWSAGGTETQYF. Complete variable domain (other parts from reference TRBV30 and TRBJ2-5): SQTIHQWPATLVQPVGSPLSLECTVEGTSNPNLYWYRQAAGRGLQLLFYSVGIGQISSEVPQNLSASRPQDRQFILSSKKLLLSDSGFYLCAWSAGGTETQYFGPGTRLLVL.

This clone occurred a few times. The chain combines TRBV27 with TRBJ2-5; 12 bases align to TRBD1. CDR1 and CDR2 (germline): MNHEY, SMNVEV (reference sequence). The CDR3 runs to 15 residues. V lost 6 bases, J lost 5 bases, and 7 bases stayed unmatched. CDR3 loop: CASRLGQGAYETQYF. In nucleotides, the CDR3 is TGTGCCAGCAGACTGGGACAGGGGGCGTATGAGACCCAGTACTTC.

The gene calls are TRBV29-1 and TRBJ2-1, with 10 bases lining up with TRBD2. The germline gives CDR1 SQVTM, CDR2 ANQGSEA. V dropped 5 bases and J dropped 7; count of bases not matched to a gene: 8. This CDR3 spans 14 amino acids. The CDR3 is CSVRPAGGGNEQFF. DNA for the CDR3: TGCAGCGTTCGACCAGCGGGGGGGGGAAATGAGCAGTTCTTC.

This rearrangement joins TRBV6-5 to TRBJ1-1, with TRBD1 matching 7 bases. CDR1 is MNHEY, CDR2 SVGAGI, per germline. The CDR3 runs 13 residues. V was pared by 5 bases and J by 5 bases, with 5 bases of the junction left unmatched. In nucleotides, the CDR3 is TGTGCCAGCAGTCTACAGGGGAGTACTGAAGCTTTCTTT. The encoded protein is CASSLQGSTEAFF.

V and J are TRBV28 and TRBJ1-2; TRBD1 matches 9 bases. V was pared by 2 bases and J by 8 bases, with 9 bases of the junction left unmatched. CDR3 length: 15 residues. Germline V gene sequence: CDR1 MDHEN, CDR2 SYDVKM. The CDR3: CASSLIWTGADGYTF. CDR3 coding DNA: TGTGCCAGCAGTTTAATTTGGACAGGGGCGGACGGCTACACCTTC.

The chain joins TRBV5-1 to TRBJ2-7; 7 bases match TRBD1. Germline V CDR1 and CDR2: SGHRS, YFSETQ. Unmatched junction bases numbered 9, after V lost 5 bases and J lost 4 bases. This CDR3 is 14 amino acids long. CDR3: CASSIRDRAYEQYF. The CDR3 nucleotides read TGCGCCAGCAGTATCCGGGACAGAGCTTACGAGCAGTACTTC. Looking up the rest from reference TRBV5-1 and TRBJ2-7 gives the full variable domain: KAGVTQTPRYLIKTRGQQVTLSCSPISGHRSVSWYQQTPGQGLQFLFEYFSETQRNKGNFPGRFSGRQFSNSRSEMNVSTLELGDSALYLCASSIRDRAYEQYFGPGTRLTVT.